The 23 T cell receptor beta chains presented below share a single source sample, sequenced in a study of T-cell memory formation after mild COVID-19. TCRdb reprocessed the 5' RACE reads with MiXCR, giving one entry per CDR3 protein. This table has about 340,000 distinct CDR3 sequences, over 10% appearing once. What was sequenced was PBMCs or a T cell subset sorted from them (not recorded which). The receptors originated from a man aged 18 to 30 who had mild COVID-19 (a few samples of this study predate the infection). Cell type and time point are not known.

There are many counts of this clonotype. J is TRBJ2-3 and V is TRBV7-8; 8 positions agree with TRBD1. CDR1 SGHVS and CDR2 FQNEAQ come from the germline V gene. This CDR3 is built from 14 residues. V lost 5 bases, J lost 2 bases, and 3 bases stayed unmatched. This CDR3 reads CASSMGQDTDTQYF. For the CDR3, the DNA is TGTGCCAGCAGCATGGGACAGGACACAGATACGCAGTATTTT.

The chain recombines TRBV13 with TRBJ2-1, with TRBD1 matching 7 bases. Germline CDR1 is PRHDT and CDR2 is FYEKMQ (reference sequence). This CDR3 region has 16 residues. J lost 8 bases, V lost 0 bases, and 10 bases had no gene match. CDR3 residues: CASSLGGEGAGYEQFF. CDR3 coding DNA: TGTGCCAGCAGCTTAGGTGGAGAGGGGGCAGGTTATGAGCAGTTCTTC.

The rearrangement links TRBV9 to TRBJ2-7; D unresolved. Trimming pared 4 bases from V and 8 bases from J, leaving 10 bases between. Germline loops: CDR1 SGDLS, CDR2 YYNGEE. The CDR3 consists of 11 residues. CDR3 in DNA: TGTGCCAGCAGCTCTCATTGTAAGCAGTACGTC. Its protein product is CASSSHCKQYV.

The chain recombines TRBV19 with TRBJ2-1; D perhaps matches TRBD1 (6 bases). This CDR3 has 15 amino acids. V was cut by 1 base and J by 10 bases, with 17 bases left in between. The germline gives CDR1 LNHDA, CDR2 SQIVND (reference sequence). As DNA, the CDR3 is TGTGCCAGTAGTATAGCCCTGGCAGGGGCGGGCGAGCAGTTCTTC. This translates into CASSIALAGAGEQFF.

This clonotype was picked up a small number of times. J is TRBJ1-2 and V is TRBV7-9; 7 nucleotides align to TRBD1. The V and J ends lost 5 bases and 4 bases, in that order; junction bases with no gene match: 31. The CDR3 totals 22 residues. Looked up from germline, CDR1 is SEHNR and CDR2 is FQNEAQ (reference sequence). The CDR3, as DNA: TGTGCCAGCAGCCAGACCCACGGCAGGGGGTCCTATGGCTTCTTGTCTCCCTATGGCTACACCTTC. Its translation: CASSQTHGRGSYGFLSPYGYTF.

The CDR3 nucleotides are TGTGCCAGCAGCTTGGGACTCCGTCCCCTCTACGAGCAGTACGTC. Protein: CASSLGLRPLYEQYV. The chain carries TRBV5-6 and TRBJ2-7; D is ambiguous. The CDR3 is 15 residues long. The germline V and J ends were trimmed by 0 bases and 3 bases, with 13 bases remaining between them. The germline CDR1 and CDR2 sequences are SGHDT and YYEEEE.

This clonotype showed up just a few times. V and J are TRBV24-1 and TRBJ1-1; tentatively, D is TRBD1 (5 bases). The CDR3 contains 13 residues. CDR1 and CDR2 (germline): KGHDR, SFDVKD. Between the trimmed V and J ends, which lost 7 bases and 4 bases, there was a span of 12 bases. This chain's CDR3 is CATREGLGTEAFF. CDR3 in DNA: TGTGCCACCAGAGAGGGACTCGGCACTGAAGCTTTCTTT.

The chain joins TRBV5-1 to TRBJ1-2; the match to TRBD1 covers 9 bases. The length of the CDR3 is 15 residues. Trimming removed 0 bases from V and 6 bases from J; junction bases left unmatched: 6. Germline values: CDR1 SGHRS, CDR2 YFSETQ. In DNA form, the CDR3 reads TGCGCCAGCAGCTTGGGGGACAGGGAAATCCATGGCTACACCTTC. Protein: CASSLGDREIHGYTF.

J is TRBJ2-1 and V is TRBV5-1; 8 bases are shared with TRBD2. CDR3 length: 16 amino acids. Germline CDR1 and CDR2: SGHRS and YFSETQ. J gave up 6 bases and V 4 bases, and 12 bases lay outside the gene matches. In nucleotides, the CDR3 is TGCGCCAGCAGCAGAATCACGGGGGGGCAGGGCAATGAGCAGTTCTTC. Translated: CASSRITGGQGNEQFF.

The CDR3 nucleotides read TGTGCCAGCAGTTACCAGGGGACGGAGGCGTACGAGCAGTACTTC. It specifies CASSYQGTEAYEQYF. This chain connects TRBV6-5 to TRBJ2-7; D is perhaps TRBD1 (6 bases). V dropped 2 bases and J dropped 4 bases, with 15 bases sitting between them. Per the germline V gene, CDR1 is MNHEY and CDR2 is SVGAGI. The CDR3 is 15 residues long.

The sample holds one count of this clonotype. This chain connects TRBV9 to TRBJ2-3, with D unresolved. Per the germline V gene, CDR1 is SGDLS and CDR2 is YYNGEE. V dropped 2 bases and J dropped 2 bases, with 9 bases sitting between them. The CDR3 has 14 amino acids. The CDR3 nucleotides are TGTGCCAGCAGCGTCCACCCGTCCACAGATACGCAGTATTTT. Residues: CASSVHPSTDTQYF.

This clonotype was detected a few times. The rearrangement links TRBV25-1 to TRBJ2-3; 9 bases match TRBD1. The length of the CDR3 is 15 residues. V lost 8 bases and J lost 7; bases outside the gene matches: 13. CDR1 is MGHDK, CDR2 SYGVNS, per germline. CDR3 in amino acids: CASLEEGQGLNTQYF. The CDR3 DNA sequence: TGTGCCAGCTTAGAAGAGGGACAGGGCTTGAATACGCAGTATTTT.

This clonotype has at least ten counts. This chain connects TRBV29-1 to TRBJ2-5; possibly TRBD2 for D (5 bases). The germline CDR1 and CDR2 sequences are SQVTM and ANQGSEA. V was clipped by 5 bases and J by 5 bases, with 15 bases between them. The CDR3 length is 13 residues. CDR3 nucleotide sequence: TGCAGCGTTCATCTCCGCGGAGGCGAGACCCAGTACTTC. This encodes CSVHLRGGETQYF.

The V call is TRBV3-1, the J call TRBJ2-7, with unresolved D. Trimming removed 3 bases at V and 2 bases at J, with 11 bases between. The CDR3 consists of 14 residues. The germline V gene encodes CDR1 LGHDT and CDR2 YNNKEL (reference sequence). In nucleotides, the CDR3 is TGTGCCAGCAGCCAGGCCTTGGGGACCTACGAGCAGTACTTC. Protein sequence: CASSQALGTYEQYF.

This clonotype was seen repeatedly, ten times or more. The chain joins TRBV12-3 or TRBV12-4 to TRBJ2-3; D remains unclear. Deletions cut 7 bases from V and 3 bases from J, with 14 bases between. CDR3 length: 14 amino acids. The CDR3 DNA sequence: TGTGCCAGCACCCTATGGCTCCCGACAGATACGCAGTATTTT. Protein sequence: CASTLWLPTDTQYF.

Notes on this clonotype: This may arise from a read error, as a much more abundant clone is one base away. The CDR3 sequence is CASRTGGSGANVMTF. CDR3 bases: TGCGCCAGCAGGACAGGGGGCAGTGGGGCCAACGTCATGACTTTC. V and J are TRBV5-1 and TRBJ2-6, with 10 bases identical to TRBD1. The CDR3 has 15 residues. Germline V lookup: CDR1 SGHRS, CDR2 YFSETQ.

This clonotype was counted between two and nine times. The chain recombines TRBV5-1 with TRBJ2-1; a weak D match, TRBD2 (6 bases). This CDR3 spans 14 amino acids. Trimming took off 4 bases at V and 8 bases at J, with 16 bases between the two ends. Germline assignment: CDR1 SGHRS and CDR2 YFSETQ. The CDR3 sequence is CASSPATGEYEQFF. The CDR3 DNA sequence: TGCGCCAGCAGCCCTGCTACGGGGGAATATGAGCAGTTCTTC.

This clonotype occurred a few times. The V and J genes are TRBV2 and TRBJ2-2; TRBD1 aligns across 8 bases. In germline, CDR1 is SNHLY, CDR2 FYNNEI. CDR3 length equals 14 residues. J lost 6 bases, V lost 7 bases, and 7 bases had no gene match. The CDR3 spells CASKTQGAAGELFF. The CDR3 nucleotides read TGTGCCAGCAAGACCCAGGGGGCTGCCGGGGAGCTGTTTTTT.

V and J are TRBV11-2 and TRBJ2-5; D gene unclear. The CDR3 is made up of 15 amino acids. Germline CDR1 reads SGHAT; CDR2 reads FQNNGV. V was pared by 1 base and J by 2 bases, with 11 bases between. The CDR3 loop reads CASSLGRATQETQYF. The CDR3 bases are TGTGCCAGCAGCTTAGGAAGGGCCACACAAGAGACCCAGTACTTC.

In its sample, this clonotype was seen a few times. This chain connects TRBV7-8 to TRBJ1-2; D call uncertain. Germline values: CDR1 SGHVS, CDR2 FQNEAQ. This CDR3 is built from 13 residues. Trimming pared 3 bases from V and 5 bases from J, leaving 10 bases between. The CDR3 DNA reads TGTGCCAGCAGCTTCGGGCCCCTATATGGCTACACCTTC. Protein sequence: CASSFGPLYGYTF.

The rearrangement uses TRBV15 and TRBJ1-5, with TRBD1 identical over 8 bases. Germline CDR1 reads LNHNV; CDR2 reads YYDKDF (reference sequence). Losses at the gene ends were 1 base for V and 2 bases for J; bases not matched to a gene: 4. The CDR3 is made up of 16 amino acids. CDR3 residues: CATSRGQGLGNQPQHF. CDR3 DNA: TGTGCCACCAGCAGAGGACAGGGGTTGGGCAATCAGCCCCAGCATTTT.

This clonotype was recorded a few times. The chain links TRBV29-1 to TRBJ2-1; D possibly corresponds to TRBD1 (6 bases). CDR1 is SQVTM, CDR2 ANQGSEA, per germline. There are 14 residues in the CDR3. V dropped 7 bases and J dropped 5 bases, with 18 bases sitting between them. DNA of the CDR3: TGCAGCGCCCAGGGGCCACCTGAACACAATGAGCAGTTCTTC. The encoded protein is CSAQGPPEHNEQFF.

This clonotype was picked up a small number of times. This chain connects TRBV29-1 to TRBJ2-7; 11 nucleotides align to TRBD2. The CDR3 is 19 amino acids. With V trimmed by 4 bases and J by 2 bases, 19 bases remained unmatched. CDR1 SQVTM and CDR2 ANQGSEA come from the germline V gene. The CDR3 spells CSVVPLTSGGYPSPYEQYF. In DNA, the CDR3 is TGCAGCGTTGTCCCCCTAACTAGCGGGGGATACCCTAGCCCCTACGAGCAGTACTTC.